This T cell receptor beta chain was captured by sequencing in a study of Graves' ophthalmopathy and Graves' hyperthyroidism. Study-wide findings and caveats: The majority of expanded thyroid clonotypes above 0.001 frequency also occurred in blood. Classification of ophthalmopathy versus stable hyperthyroidism by a 13-signature model yielded 85% to 90% sensitivity and around 77% specificity.

The CDR3 sequence is 14 residues long. The germline V gene encodes CDR1 MNHEY and CDR2 SVGAGI. Trimming cost V 4 bases and J 2 bases, with 9 bases left between them. This clonotype was observed at least ten times. Its target is unknown. CDR3 regions of TCR beta were amplified from RNA transcripts. RT-PCR with HTBI primers came first, then second-round multiplex PCR. TCRdb re-called the multiplex PCR reads through MiXCR, storing one row per CDR3 protein. The sample has fewer than 650,000 distinct CDR3 sequences, 20% to 25% seen once. The J gene is TRBJ1-3, the V gene TRBV6-5; TRBD1 might be the D (5 bases). The receptor was isolated from a woman aged 18-30 years with stable Graves' hyperthyroidism. Some clones in this sample may be carry-over from other donors' samples. Sequenced input: peripheral blood. The CDR3 loop is CASSFTGTGNTIYF. CDR3 nucleotides: TGTGCCAGCAGTTTCACAGGAACTGGAAACACCATATATTTT.